Listed here are 17 T cell receptor beta chains from one sample, sequenced in a study of T-cell reconstitution after alpha-beta-depleted transplantation in children. Construction of the TCRbeta library involved unique molecular identifiers. Via MiXCR, TCRdb re-called the PCR reads, giving one row per CDR3 protein. This sample has fewer than 700,000 distinct CDR3 sequences, with approximately 12% found just once. The sequencing used PBMCs, mostly from graft donor cells, collected 360 days after TCRalphabeta/CD19-depleted stem cell transplant. The receptors shown here come from a male patient between 10 and 17 years old who had a stem cell transplant for acute myeloid leukemia, so the T cells may come from the graft donor.

This clonotype was seen a few times. The chain links TRBV7-2 to TRBJ2-3; D is unresolved. Germline V gene sequence: CDR1 SGHTA, CDR2 FQGNSA. Trimming cost V 8 bases and J 0 bases, with 6 bases left between them. The CDR3 sequence is 12 residues long. The CDR3 coding sequence is TGTGCCAGCCAAAAGAGCACAGATACGCAGTATTTT. Amino acid sequence: CASQKSTDTQYF.

The table lists this clonotype with a few counts. The chain carries TRBV28 and TRBJ2-2, with D maybe TRBD2 (5 bases). Germline lookup yields CDR1 MDHEN and CDR2 SYDVKM. The CDR3 is 11 amino acids. The germline V and J ends were trimmed by 7 bases and 13 bases, with 13 bases remaining between them. The CDR3 loop reads CASMPMGRLFF. The CDR3 bases are TGTGCCAGCATGCCAATGGGGAGGCTGTTTTTT.

The rearrangement links TRBV5-1 to TRBJ2-1; 7 bases match TRBD2. The CDR3 is 13 amino acids. CDR1 and CDR2 from the germline V gene are SGHRS and YFSETQ. The trim removed 7 bases at V and 3 bases at J, leaving 4 bases unmatched. This CDR3 is CASRDYRYNEQFF. In DNA, the CDR3 is TGCGCCAGCCGGGACTACCGCTACAATGAGCAGTTCTTC. Full variable domain (outside the CDR3, taken from reference TRBV5-1 and TRBJ2-1): KAGVTQTPRYLIKTRGQQVTLSCSPISGHRSVSWYQQTPGQGLQFLFEYFSETQRNKGNFPGRFSGRQFSNSRSEMNVSTLELGDSALYLCASRDYRYNEQFFGPGTRLTVL.

The chain recombines TRBV28 with TRBJ1-6, with a possible D match to TRBD1 (6 bases). CDR3 length: 15 residues. V lost 5 bases and J 7 bases, leaving 15 bases between the germline ends. CDR1 and CDR2 (germline): MDHEN, SYDVKM. The CDR3 DNA is TGTGCCAGCAGTCGGTCCAGGGGATGGAATTCACCCCTCCACTTT. It specifies CASSRSRGWNSPLHF.

CDR3 DNA: TGTGCCAGCAGTTACTCGTTGCTACTAGCCCAATCCTACGAGCAGTACTTC. The encoded protein is CASSYSLLLAQSYEQYF. The genes are TRBV6-5 and TRBJ2-7; perhaps TRBD2 as D (6 bases). The germline V and J ends were trimmed by 0 bases and 1 base, with 16 bases remaining between them. Germline lookup yields CDR1 MNHEY and CDR2 SVGAGI. The CDR3 loop spans 17 amino acids.

This clonotype was seen repeatedly, ten times or more. V usage is TRBV6-2 or TRBV6-3 and J usage is TRBJ2-3, with a tentative D call TRBD2 (5 bases). Per the germline V gene, CDR1 is MNHEY and CDR2 is SVGEGT. CDR3 length: 14 amino acids. V lost 2 bases to trimming and J lost 3 bases, with 9 bases between them. Here the CDR3 reads CASSYEGLTDTQYF. The DNA for the CDR3 is TGTGCCAGCAGTTACGAGGGTTTGACAGATACGCAGTATTTT.

This clonotype has a count of ten or more. The chain has TRBV9 and TRBJ2-5; 10 bases line up with TRBD2. This CDR3 has 17 residues. The trim removed 2 bases at V and 2 bases at J, leaving 9 bases unmatched. Germline CDR1 and CDR2: SGDLS and YYNGEE. CDR3 nucleotides: TGTGCCAGCAGCGTTACGGTGGGACTAGCGATTCAAGAGACCCAGTACTTC. It yields the protein CASSVTVGLAIQETQYF.

The rearrangement joins TRBV24-1 to TRBJ2-1, with TRBD2 matching 7 bases. The J segment lost 5 bases and the V segment lost 5 bases, leaving 11 bases of the junction unmatched. CDR3 length: 16 amino acids. Germline CDR1 and CDR2: KGHDR and SFDVKD. Here the CDR3 reads CATSGRERKSHNEQFF. The CDR3 DNA is TGTGCCACCAGTGGGCGGGAGCGAAAGTCCCACAATGAGCAGTTCTTC.

The table lists this clonotype with a few counts. V is TRBV5-1 and J is TRBJ2-4; TRBD2 matches 14 bases. Germline V gives CDR1 SGHRS, CDR2 YFSETQ. The CDR3 contains 21 residues. J lost 0 bases, V lost 0 bases, and 11 bases had no gene match. The CDR3 DNA reads TGCGCCAGCAGCTTGGCCCGACTAGCGGGAGGGCCTGGACTAGCCAAAAACATTCAGTACTTC. It is translated as CASSLARLAGGPGLAKNIQYF.

This chain links TRBV29-1 with TRBJ2-2, with D possibly matching TRBD1 (6 bases). The CDR3 runs 15 residues. Trimming removed 4 bases at V and 4 bases at J, with 16 bases between. Germline CDR1 reads SQVTM; CDR2 reads ANQGSEA. The CDR3 region is CSVAQGNALTGELFF. The CDR3, as DNA: TGCAGCGTTGCGCAGGGGAATGCCCTCACCGGGGAGCTGTTTTTT.

The gene calls are TRBV20-1 and TRBJ2-1, with TRBD2 matching 14 bases. Looked up from germline, CDR1 is DFQATT and CDR2 is SNEGSKA (reference sequence). CDR3 size: 16 residues. The J segment lost 4 bases and the V segment lost 3 bases, leaving 5 bases of the junction unmatched. CDR3 loop: CSARGTSGSPYNEQFF. CDR3 nucleotides: TGCAGTGCTAGGGGGACTAGCGGGAGTCCTTACAATGAGCAGTTCTTC.

Ten or more counts support this clonotype. V usage is TRBV29-1 and J usage is TRBJ2-3, with a tentative D call TRBD1 (6 bases). Germline CDR1 is SQVTM and CDR2 is ANQGSEA. The CDR3 spans 12 residues. V shed 6 bases and J shed 3 bases, with 10 bases lying between them. The CDR3 region has the DNA TGCAGCGTACTACAGGGTACAGATACGCAGTATTTT. Protein: CSVLQGTDTQYF.

This clonotype has a count of ten or more. The chain combines TRBV28 with TRBJ2-1; D tentatively reads TRBD1 or TRBD2 (5 bases each). Germline lookup yields CDR1 MDHEN and CDR2 SYDVKM. Trimming took 5 bases from V and 3 from J, leaving 26 bases between them. The CDR3 covers 19 residues. Here the CDR3 reads CASSPSPLVAERGYNEQFF. For the CDR3, the DNA is TGTGCCAGCAGTCCGTCCCCGCTGGTGGCGGAGAGGGGCTACAATGAGCAGTTCTTC.

The chain is built from TRBV20-1 and TRBJ1-1; D not resolved. V shed 1 base and J shed 4 bases, with 4 bases lying between them. The CDR3 contains 11 residues. The germline CDR1 and CDR2 sequences are DFQATT and SNEGSKA (reference sequence). The CDR3 protein is CSARVVTEAFF. DNA for the CDR3: TGCAGTGCTAGAGTTGTCACTGAAGCTTTCTTT.

The rearrangement joins TRBV5-1 to TRBJ2-7; 7 bases match TRBD1. The V gene's germline CDR1 is SGHRS and CDR2 YFSETQ. Trimming removed 3 bases from V and 4 bases from J; junction bases left unmatched: 10. The CDR3 length is 15 residues. CDR3 DNA sequence: TGCGCCAGCAGCTCGACCCGGGACAGCCTTTACGAGCAGTACTTC. Amino acids: CASSSTRDSLYEQYF.

This clonotype was counted between two and nine times. V usage is TRBV20-1 and J usage is TRBJ1-5; D uncertain. Germline V lookup: CDR1 DFQATT, CDR2 SNEGSKA (reference sequence). V was pared by 7 bases and J by 4 bases, with 5 bases between. The CDR3 runs 10 residues. The CDR3 nucleotides read TGCAGTGTTGGTAATCAGCCCCAGCATTTT. It encodes CSVGNQPQHF.

The CDR3 sequence: CASSRAGPYNEQFF. The CDR3, as DNA: TGTGCCAGTAGTCGGGCGGGCCCCTACAATGAGCAGTTCTTC. The rearrangement links TRBV19 to TRBJ2-1, with D possibly TRBD2 on 5 matching bases. V lost 5 bases to trimming and J lost 2 bases, with 10 bases between them. Germline-derived CDR1 and CDR2 are LNHDA and SQIVND (reference sequence). This CDR3 region has 14 residues.